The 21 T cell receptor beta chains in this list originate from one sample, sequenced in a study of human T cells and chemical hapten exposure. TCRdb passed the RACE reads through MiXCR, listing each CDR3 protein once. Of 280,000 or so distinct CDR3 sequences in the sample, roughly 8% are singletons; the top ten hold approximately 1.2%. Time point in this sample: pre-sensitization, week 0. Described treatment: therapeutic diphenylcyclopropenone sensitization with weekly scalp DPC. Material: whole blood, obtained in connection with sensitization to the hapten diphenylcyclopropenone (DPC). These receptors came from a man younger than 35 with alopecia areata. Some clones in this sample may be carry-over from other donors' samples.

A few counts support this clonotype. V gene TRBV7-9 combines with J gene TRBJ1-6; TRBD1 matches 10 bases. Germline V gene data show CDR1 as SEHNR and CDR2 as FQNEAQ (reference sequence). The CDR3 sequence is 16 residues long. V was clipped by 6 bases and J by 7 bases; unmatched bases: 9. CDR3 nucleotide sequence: TGTGCCAGCAGGAAAGGGACAGGGGTAGAGAATTCACCCCTCCACTTT. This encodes CASRKGTGVENSPLHF.

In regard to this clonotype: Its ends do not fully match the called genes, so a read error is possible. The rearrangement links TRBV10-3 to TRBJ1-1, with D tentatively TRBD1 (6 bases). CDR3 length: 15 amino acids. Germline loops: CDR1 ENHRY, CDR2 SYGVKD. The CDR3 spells CAISGSLGTHVGGVF. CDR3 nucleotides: TGTGCCATCAGTGGGTCTCTCGGGACACACGTTGGAGGAGTCTTT.

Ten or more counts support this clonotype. The CDR3 sequence: CASSDGGAREKLFF. CDR3 bases: TGTGCCAGCAGTGATGGAGGGGCGCGGGAAAAACTGTTTTTT. The chain uses TRBV12-3 or TRBV12-4 and TRBJ1-4; D may be TRBD1 (5 bases). This CDR3 spans 14 amino acids. Trimming took off 5 bases at V and 8 bases at J, with 15 bases between the two ends.

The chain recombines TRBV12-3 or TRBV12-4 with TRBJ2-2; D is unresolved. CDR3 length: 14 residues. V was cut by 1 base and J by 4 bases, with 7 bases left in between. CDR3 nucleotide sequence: TGTGCCAGCAGTTTAGTTTGGGCCACCGGGGAGCTGTTTTTT. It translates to CASSLVWATGELFF.

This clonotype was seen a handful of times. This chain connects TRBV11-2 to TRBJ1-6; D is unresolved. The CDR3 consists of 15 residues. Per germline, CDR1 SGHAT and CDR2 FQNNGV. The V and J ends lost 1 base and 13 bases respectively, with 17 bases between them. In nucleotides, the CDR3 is TGTGCCAGCAGCTTAGTACCAGATCTGGCCTTTCCCCTCCACTTT. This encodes CASSLVPDLAFPLHF.

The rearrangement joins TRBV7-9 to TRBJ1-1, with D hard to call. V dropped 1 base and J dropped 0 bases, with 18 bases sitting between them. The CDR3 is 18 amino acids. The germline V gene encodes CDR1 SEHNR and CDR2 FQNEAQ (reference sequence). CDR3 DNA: TGTGCCAGCAGCTTAGGAGGAGGCTCAGCCCGCTTGAACACTGAAGCTTTCTTT. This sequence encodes CASSLGGGSARLNTEAFF.

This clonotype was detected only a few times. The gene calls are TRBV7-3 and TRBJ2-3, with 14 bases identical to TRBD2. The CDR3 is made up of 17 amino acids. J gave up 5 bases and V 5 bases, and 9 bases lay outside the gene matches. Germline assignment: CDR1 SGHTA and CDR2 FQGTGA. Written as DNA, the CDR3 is TGTGCCAGCAGCCACGGACTAGCGGGGGGACTACGAGATACGCAGTATTTT. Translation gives CASSHGLAGGLRDTQYF.

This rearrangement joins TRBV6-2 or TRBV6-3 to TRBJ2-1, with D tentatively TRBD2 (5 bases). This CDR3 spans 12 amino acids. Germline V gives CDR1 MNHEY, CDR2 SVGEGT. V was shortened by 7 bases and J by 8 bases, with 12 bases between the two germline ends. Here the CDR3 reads CASTYPGDEQFF. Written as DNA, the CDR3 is TGTGCCAGCACCTACCCCGGGGATGAGCAGTTCTTC.

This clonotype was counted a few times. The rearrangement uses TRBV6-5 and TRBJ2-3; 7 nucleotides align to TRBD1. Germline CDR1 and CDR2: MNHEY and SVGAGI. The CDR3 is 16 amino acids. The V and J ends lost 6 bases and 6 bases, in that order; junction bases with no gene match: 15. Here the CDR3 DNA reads TGTGCCAGCAGACGAGGGACAGTCAAAAAGGAGGATACGCAGTATTTT. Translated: CASRRGTVKKEDTQYF.

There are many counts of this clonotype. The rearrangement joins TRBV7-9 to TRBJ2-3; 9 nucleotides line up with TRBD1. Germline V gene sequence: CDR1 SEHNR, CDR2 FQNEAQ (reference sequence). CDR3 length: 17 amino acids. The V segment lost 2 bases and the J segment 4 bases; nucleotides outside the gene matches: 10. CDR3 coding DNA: TGTGCCAGCAGCTTATTAGGTGGGACAGGGCCGGCAGATACGCAGTATTTT. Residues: CASSLLGGTGPADTQYF.

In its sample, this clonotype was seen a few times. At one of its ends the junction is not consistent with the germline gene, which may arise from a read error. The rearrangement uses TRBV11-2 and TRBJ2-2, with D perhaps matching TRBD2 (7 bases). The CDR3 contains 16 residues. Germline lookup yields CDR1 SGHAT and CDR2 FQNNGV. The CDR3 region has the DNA TGTGCCAGCAGCTTCCCACGTGGGGGGGCGAGCACCGGGGAGCTGTTT. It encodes CASSFPRGGASTGELF.

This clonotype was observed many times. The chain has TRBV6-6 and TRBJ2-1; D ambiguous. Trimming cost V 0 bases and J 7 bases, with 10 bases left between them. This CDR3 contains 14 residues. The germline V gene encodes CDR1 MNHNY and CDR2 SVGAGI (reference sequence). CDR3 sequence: CASSYSFEANEQFF. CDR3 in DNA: TGTGCCAGCAGTTACTCATTCGAGGCGAATGAGCAGTTCTTC.

CDR3 in DNA: TGTGCCAGCAGCGTTTTTCAGGGGTTGTGGAATGAGCAGTTCTTC. As protein: CASSVFQGLWNEQFF. This chain uses TRBV9 with TRBJ2-1; a weak D match, TRBD1 (6 bases). The germline gives CDR1 SGDLS, CDR2 YYNGEE. CDR3 length: 15 amino acids. V was clipped by 2 bases and J by 7 bases, with 16 bases between them.

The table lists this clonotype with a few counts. The CDR3 protein is CASSPRTGGRYTEAFF. DNA of the CDR3: TGTGCCAGCAGCCCTCGGACAGGGGGAAGATACACTGAAGCTTTCTTT. J is TRBJ1-1 and V is TRBV7-2, with TRBD1 identical over 10 bases. Per the germline V gene, CDR1 is SGHTA and CDR2 is FQGNSA. The CDR3 contains 16 residues. The V and J ends lost 5 bases and 3 bases, in that order; junction bases with no gene match: 9.

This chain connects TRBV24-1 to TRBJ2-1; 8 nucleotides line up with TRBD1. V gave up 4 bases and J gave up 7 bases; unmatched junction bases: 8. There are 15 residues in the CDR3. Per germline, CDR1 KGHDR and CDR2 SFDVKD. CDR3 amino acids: CATSEDRGNWNEQFF. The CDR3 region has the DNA TGTGCCACCAGTGAAGACAGGGGAAACTGGAATGAGCAGTTCTTC.

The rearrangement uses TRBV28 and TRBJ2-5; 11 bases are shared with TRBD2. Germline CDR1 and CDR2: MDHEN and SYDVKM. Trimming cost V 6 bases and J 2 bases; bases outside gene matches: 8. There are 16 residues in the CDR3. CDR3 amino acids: CASSLLRLAGQETQYF. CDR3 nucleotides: TGTGCCAGCAGCCTCCTCCGACTAGCGGGACAAGAGACCCAGTACTTC.

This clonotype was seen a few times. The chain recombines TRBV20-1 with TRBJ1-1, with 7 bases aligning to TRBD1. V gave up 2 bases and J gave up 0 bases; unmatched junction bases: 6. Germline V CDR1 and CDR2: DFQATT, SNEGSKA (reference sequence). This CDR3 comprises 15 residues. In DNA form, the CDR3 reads TGCAGTGCTAGAACAGGGGAAAGGGTGAACACTGAAGCTTTCTTT. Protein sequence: CSARTGERVNTEAFF.

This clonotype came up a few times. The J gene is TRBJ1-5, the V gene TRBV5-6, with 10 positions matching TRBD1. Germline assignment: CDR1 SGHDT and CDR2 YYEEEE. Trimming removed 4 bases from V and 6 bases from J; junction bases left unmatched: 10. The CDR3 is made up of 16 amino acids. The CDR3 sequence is CASSQSTGTGVQPQHF. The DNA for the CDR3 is TGTGCCAGCAGCCAGAGCACCGGGACAGGGGTTCAGCCCCAGCATTTT.

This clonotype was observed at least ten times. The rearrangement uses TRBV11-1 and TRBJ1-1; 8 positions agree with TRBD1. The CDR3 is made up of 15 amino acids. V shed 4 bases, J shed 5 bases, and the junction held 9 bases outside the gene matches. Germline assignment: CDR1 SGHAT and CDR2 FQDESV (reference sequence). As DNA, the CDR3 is TGTGCCAGCAGCTACGGACAGGGTTTAGGAACTGAAGCTTTCTTT. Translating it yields CASSYGQGLGTEAFF.

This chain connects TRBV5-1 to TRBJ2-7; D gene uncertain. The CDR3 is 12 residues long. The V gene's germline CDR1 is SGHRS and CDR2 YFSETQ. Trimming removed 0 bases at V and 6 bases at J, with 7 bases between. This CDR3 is CASSLVGGEQYV. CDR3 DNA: TGCGCCAGCAGCTTGGTTGGCGGCGAGCAGTACGTC.

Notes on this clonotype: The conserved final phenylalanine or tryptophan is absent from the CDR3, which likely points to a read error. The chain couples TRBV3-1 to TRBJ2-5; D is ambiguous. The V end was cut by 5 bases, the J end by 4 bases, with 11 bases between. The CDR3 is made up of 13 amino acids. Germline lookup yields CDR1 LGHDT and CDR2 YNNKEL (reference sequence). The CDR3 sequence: CASSNGRRETQYS. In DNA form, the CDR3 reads TGTGCCAGCAGCAACGGACGGAGAGAGACCCAGTACTCC.